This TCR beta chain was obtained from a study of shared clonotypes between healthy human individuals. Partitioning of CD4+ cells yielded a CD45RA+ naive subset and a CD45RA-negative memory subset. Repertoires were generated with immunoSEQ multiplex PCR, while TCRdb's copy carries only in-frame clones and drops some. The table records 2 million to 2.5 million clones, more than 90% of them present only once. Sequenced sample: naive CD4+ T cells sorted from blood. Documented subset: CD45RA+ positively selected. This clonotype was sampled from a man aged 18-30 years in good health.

The CDR3 protein is CASSGGRAGNEQFF. In DNA, the CDR3 is TGTGCCAGTAGTGGCGGTCGGGCGGGCAATGAGCAGTTCTTC. The chain is built from TRBV19 and TRBJ2-1; D possibly corresponds to TRBD2 (5 bases). Trimming pared 5 bases from V and 6 bases from J, leaving 14 bases between. The CDR3 extends over 14 amino acids. Germline loops: CDR1 LNHDA, CDR2 SQIVND (reference sequence). The full variable domain, in which reference TRBV19 and TRBJ2-1 provide the parts outside the CDR3, is DGGITQSPKYLFRKEGQNVTLSCEQNLNHDAMYWYRQDPGQGLRLIYYSQIVNDFQKGDIAEGYSVSREKKESFPLTVTSAQKNPTAFYLCASSGGRAGNEQFFGPGTRLTVL.